Listed here is a single T cell receptor beta chain. The antigen is unknown. The identical CDR3 is also encoded by other nucleotide sequences in the sample. Single viable CD3+CD4+CD8-CD45RO+ cells were sorted as the memory CD4+ T cells. The entry originates in a study of memory CD4+ T cells and cytomegalovirus serostatus. Clones were sequenced by immunoSEQ multiplex PCR, and TCRdb holds only the in-frame ones, with some missing. The sample holds tens of thousands of clones; under 80% are singletons and the top ten take about 0.86%. The study, taken as a whole, reports: Each of fewer than 80 CMV-associated TCRbeta sequences occurred in one to five individuals.

The receptor comes from an adult in good health and CMV-seronegative. The sequenced material came from memory CD4+ T cells from blood.

The CDR3 region is CASSLLGAETQYF. The CDR3 DNA sequence: TGTGCCAGCAGCTTACTGGGGGCAGAGACCCAGTACTTC. The chain joins TRBV7-9 to TRBJ2-5; the D gene is possibly TRBD1 (6 bases). Germline V lookup: CDR1 SEHNR, CDR2 FQNEAQ (reference sequence). This CDR3 is built from 13 residues. V lost 2 bases, J lost 4 bases, and 8 bases lay in between.